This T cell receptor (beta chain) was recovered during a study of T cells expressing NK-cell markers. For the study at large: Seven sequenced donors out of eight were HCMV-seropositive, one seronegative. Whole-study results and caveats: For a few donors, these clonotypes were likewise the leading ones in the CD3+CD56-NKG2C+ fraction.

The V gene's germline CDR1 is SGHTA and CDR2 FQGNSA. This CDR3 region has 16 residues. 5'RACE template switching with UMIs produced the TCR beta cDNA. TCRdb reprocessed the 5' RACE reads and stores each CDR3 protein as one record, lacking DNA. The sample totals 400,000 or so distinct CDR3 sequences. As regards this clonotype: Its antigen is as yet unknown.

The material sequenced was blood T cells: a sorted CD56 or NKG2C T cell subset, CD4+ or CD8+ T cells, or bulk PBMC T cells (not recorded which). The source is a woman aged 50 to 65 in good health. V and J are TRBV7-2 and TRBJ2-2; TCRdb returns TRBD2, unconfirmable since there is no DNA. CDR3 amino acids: CASSFRPSGSGGELFF.